What follows is one TCR beta chain and its context. Its antigen is not yet known. Qualities for individual bases were not recorded, and no much larger clone is one base off. The sample is drawn from a study of a mutant IDH1 vaccine in newly diagnosed glioma (dated by TCRdb to about 2021). Background for the entire study: Vaccination began 4-6 weeks after radiotherapy alone, or alongside temozolomide cycles in the chemotherapy-containing groups. Visit V12 was the week-35 safety follow-up and visit V13 was the week-47 end of study. Six visits were used for peripheral blood collection: V03 (baseline), V05, V07, V10, V12 and V13. Prior to enrollment, patients had been given standard therapy consisting of radiotherapy alone, temozolomide alone, or radiochemotherapy with temozolomide, with the combination given to most patients. Of the roughly 34 treated patients, approximately 62% were male and about 40% were female, and the mean age was 40.4 years. Longitudinal TCRB deep sequencing was done for 25 to 30 treated patients, wherever samples were available for exploratory analyses.

In light of the paper, this sample's time point label describes: week 47, end of study. A 20-mer mutant IDH1 peptide at 300 micrograms in Montanide made up each vaccine dose, which was injected subcutaneously together with topical imiquimod. Patients were given eight vaccinations, in weeks 1, 3, 5, 7, 11, 15, 19 and 23, which matched visits V03 through V10. Donors had newly diagnosed WHO grade 3 or 4 IDH1-mutant astrocytomas with loss of nuclear ATRX. The samples were drawn from NOA16, a multicentre, single-arm, open-label phase I trial in Germany that tested a mutant IDH1 peptide vaccine in humans for the first time. Genomic DNA for TCRB sequencing was extracted from EDTA blood using the DNeasy Blood and Tissue Kit. Trimming takes 5 bases from V and 7 bases from J, and the germline ends sit 11 bases apart. The germline V gene (reference sequence) supplies CDR1 SEHNR and CDR2 FQNEAQ. The CDR3 covers 12 residues, taking in both the cysteine and the phenylalanine. The entry retains the CDR3 DNA only, 36 bases that are in frame from base 1.

The library relied on the immunoSEQ multiplex PCR assay. Rearranged TCR beta chain sequences were amplified with the hsTCRB Kit following the manufacturer's protocol. An Illumina MiSeq was used to sequence the TCRB libraries. Processing in the source paper ran as follows. The proprietary platform of the kit vendor was used for demultiplexing, trimming and gene mapping. TCRdb obtained this table from immuneACCESS and retained in-frame rearrangements with V and J assigned. These tables miss some clones; where compared with another copy, unresolved V genes account for less than half of the shortfall, and the remainder is unexplained. V and J calls and clone size come straight from that table; D and trimming were deduced from the DNA. This sample holds fewer than 95,000 clones; about 81% were observed only once. The ten largest account for roughly 5.6% of the sample. The full study reports these points: According to the authors, sample limitations meant that analyses of patient blood samples could not be reproduced. Selection of PBMC samples for TCRB deep sequencing was based on availability. Pseudoprogression seemed to be unrelated to changes in the top peripheral T cell clonotypes found by TCRB sequencing. Immune responses induced by the vaccine were seen in 93.3% of patients across multiple MHC alleles.

The receptor was derived from a man aged 35 to 55 with glioma. This sequence uses TRBV7-9 and TRBJ1-1; there is no confident call for the D gene. The source material was PBMCs, sampled from a glioma patient whose treatment included an IDH1 peptide vaccine. The nucleotides are TGTGCCAGCAGCATCTCCGGGATTGAAGCTTTCTTT. It is translated as CASSISGIEAFF.